The clone carrying this TCR beta chain has more than one count but fewer than ten. Sequencing used immunoSEQ multiplex PCR; TCRdb keeps in-frame clones, though not all of them. In the table there are about 79,000 clones, roughly 80% of which are singletons. Per the germline V gene, CDR1 is WNHNN and CDR2 is SYGVQD (reference sequence). V trimming: 5 bases; J trimming: 7 bases; junction bases outside the gene matches: 9. The CDR3 is 14 amino acids. This specimen comes from a study of OX40 agonist ivuxolimab in advanced cancers. As for the study in general: Three patients, one with hepatocellular carcinoma and two with cutaneous melanoma, achieved partial responses.

Sequencing used CD4+ or CD8+ T cells sorted from blood, obtained in a trial of the OX40 agonist ivuxolimab. J is TRBJ1-2 and V is TRBV10-1; 8 bases align to TRBD1. The source of this sequence is an adult with an advanced solid tumor such as melanoma, head and neck, liver or kidney cancer. In nucleotides, the CDR3 is TGCGCCAGCAGTTCAGGGGGCGCGAGTGGTGGCTACACCTTC. Protein sequence: CASSSGGASGGYTF.